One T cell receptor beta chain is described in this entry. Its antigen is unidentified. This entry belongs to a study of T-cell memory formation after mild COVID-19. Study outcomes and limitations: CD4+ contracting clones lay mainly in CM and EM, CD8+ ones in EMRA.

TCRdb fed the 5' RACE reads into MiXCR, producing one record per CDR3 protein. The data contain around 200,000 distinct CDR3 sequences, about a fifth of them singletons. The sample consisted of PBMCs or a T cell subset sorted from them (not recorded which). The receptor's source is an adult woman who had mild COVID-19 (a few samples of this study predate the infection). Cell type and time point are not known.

The DNA of the CDR3 is TGTGCCAGCAGCACCGCGACAGGGAACACTGAAGCTTTCTTT. It encodes CASSTATGNTEAFF. The rearrangement uses TRBV9 and TRBJ1-1; possibly TRBD1 for D (6 bases). V shed 4 bases and J shed 1 base, with 11 bases lying between them. From germline, CDR1 is SGDLS and CDR2 YYNGEE. The CDR3 spans 14 residues.